This is a list of T cell receptor beta chains from one sample in a study of T-cell memory formation after mild COVID-19. TCRdb independently ran MiXCR on the 5' RACE reads; one entry per CDR3 protein. The profile covers 540,000 or so distinct CDR3 sequences, with around 20% appearing a single time and about an eighth taken by the ten largest. The sequenced material came from PBMCs or a T cell subset sorted from them (not recorded which). The receptors originated from an adult woman who had mild COVID-19 (a few samples of this study predate the infection). Cell type and time point are not known. Both conserved end residues are part of each CDR3. Clone size, where shown, is once, few, many, or a class for clones that have expanded.

v_call: TRBV7-9; clone_size: -; j_call: TRBJ2-3; cdr3_aa: CDSRRGVVPDTQYF
v_call: TRBV6-6; clone_size: -; j_call: TRBJ2-2; cdr3_aa: CATNKGGKTSGLNTGELFF
v_call: TRBV7-6; clone_size: many; j_call: TRBJ2-7; cdr3_aa: CASSLDSEQYF
v_call: TRBV6-5; clone_size: few; j_call: TRBJ1-4; cdr3_aa: CASSHLRGAGEKLFF
v_call: TRBV6-5; clone_size: -; j_call: TRBJ1-2; cdr3_aa: CASSSLNTGVNYGYTF
v_call: TRBV10-3; clone_size: -; j_call: TRBJ2-1; cdr3_aa: CAISESNREDREYNEQFF
v_call: TRBV11-2; clone_size: few; j_call: TRBJ1-2; cdr3_aa: CASSPRTDRANYGYTF
v_call: TRBV25-1; clone_size: -; j_call: TRBJ2-2; cdr3_aa: CASSEPAGGPSTGELFF
v_call: TRBV7-9; clone_size: -; j_call: TRBJ2-3; cdr3_aa: CASSTRLGDTQYF
v_call: TRBV12-3/TRBV12-4; clone_size: -; j_call: TRBJ1-2; cdr3_aa: CASSPSGSGTFYGYTF
v_call: TRBV20-1; clone_size: -; j_call: TRBJ1-2; cdr3_aa: CSAIGTGGSYGYTF
v_call: TRBV2; clone_size: many; j_call: TRBJ2-3; cdr3_aa: CASSPNNGADTQYF
v_call: TRBV25-1; clone_size: few; j_call: TRBJ1-1; cdr3_aa: CASSESGQGATEAFF
v_call: TRBV7-8; clone_size: many; j_call: TRBJ1-5; cdr3_aa: CASSYNSNQPQHF
v_call: TRBV12-3/TRBV12-4; clone_size: few; j_call: TRBJ1-2; cdr3_aa: CASKRLRSYGYTF
v_call: TRBV29-1; clone_size: -; j_call: TRBJ2-7; cdr3_aa: CSVDPGGRAYEQYF
v_call: TRBV5-6; clone_size: -; j_call: TRBJ2-7; cdr3_aa: CASSPLLLWGYEQYF
v_call: TRBV5-1; clone_size: few; j_call: TRBJ1-5; cdr3_aa: CASSLLGDSNQPQHF
v_call: TRBV10-2; clone_size: -; j_call: TRBJ2-7; cdr3_aa: CASNPSGASSYEQYF
v_call: TRBV4-1; clone_size: -; j_call: TRBJ1-5; cdr3_aa: CASSQAGGGNQPQHF
v_call: TRBV12-3/TRBV12-4; clone_size: -; j_call: TRBJ2-3; cdr3_aa: CASSFISSTDTQYF
v_call: TRBV5-1; clone_size: -; j_call: TRBJ2-1; cdr3_aa: CASSLERGVGYNEQFF
v_call: TRBV24-1; clone_size: few; j_call: TRBJ2-1; cdr3_aa: CATSDFQGFNEQFF
v_call: TRBV9; clone_size: -; j_call: TRBJ1-1; cdr3_aa: CASSVRKGLTEAFF
v_call: TRBV6-1; clone_size: few; j_call: TRBJ2-3; cdr3_aa: CASSPGLHGTDTQYF
v_call: TRBV3-1; clone_size: few; j_call: TRBJ1-6; cdr3_aa: CASSWTGGEGSPLHF
v_call: TRBV12-3/TRBV12-4; clone_size: few; j_call: TRBJ2-3; cdr3_aa: CASTSPGFFTDTQYF
v_call: TRBV4-1; clone_size: many; j_call: TRBJ2-3; cdr3_aa: CASSLSGGTSTDTQYF
v_call: TRBV7-2; clone_size: -; j_call: TRBJ1-4; cdr3_aa: CASSPPIGARVGGNEKLFF
v_call: TRBV7-8; clone_size: -; j_call: TRBJ2-7; cdr3_aa: CASSTSRRAGNTYEQYF
v_call: TRBV19; clone_size: few; j_call: TRBJ2-3; cdr3_aa: CASSIYGGTSTDTQYF
v_call: TRBV2; clone_size: -; j_call: TRBJ1-5; cdr3_aa: CASSEDRGPSQPQHF
v_call: TRBV5-1; clone_size: many; j_call: TRBJ2-2; cdr3_aa: CASTPLDTGELFF
v_call: TRBV12-3/TRBV12-4; clone_size: many; j_call: TRBJ2-7; cdr3_aa: CASSLSRSYEQYF
v_call: TRBV20-1; clone_size: few; j_call: TRBJ2-1; cdr3_aa: CSAAAAQLEDEQFF
v_call: TRBV6-6; clone_size: -; j_call: TRBJ1-1; cdr3_aa: CASIPVPEAFF
v_call: TRBV7-9; clone_size: few; j_call: TRBJ2-2; cdr3_aa: CASSPRSGPGELFF
v_call: TRBV29-1; clone_size: few; j_call: TRBJ2-7; cdr3_aa: CSVEWSVQYF
v_call: TRBV6-1; clone_size: -; j_call: TRBJ2-1; cdr3_aa: CASSPQGHSNEQFF
v_call: TRBV3-1; clone_size: -; j_call: TRBJ1-1; cdr3_aa: CASSQARDDPEAFF